The source of this T cell receptor beta chain is a study of identical twins. As for this clonotype: Its antigen remains unidentified.

There are 13 residues in the CDR3. V was clipped by 1 base and J by 6 bases, with 13 bases between them. Germline V gene sequence: CDR1 DFQATT, CDR2 SNEGSKA (reference sequence). Notes on the study in general: When twins shared out-of-frame alpha sequences, those sequences had excess low generation probability.

From the 5' RACE reads, TCRdb called clonotypes with MiXCR, one entry per CDR3 protein. The sample has 400,000 to 550,000 distinct CDR3 sequences, approximately 22% seen once. This sample was also put to use in a study of T cells expressing NK-cell markers.

The specimen was CD4+ T cells sorted from blood. The source is a woman between 18 and 29 years old in good health. The rearrangement uses TRBV20-1 and TRBJ2-7; D is unclear. The CDR3 region has the DNA TGCAGTGCTAGAGGGCCCTTAGCAGCCGAGCAGTACTTC. This gives the protein CSARGPLAAEQYF.